The rows below give T cell receptor beta chains drawn from one sample of a study of Tregs in tolerant kidney transplant recipients. Libraries were prepared by immunoSEQ multiplex PCR; TCRdb keeps only in-frame clonotypes and omits some of them. The table lists approximately 60,000 clones, 80% to 90% of them singletons, with 3.8% in the top ten. Sequenced material: CD4+ T cells from blood (PBMCs), taken 6 months after the transplant. Source of these receptors: a human patient who received a combined kidney and bone marrow transplant. The graft donor may have contributed some T cells. The CDR3 runs from the conserved cysteine through the conserved F or W.

J	V	CDR3
TRBJ1-4	TRBV19	CASSTGTGITNEKLFF
TRBJ2-1	TRBV2	CASTKRDEQFF
TRBJ2-3	TRBV30	CAWSGSSGRWSDTQYF
TRBJ2-1	TRBV11-2	CASSSRRRVVGQGSNEQFF
TRBJ2-2	TRBV29-1	CSCTNLGGVGTGELFF
TRBJ1-6	TRBV7-6	CASSRNVAGGLGSYNSPLHF
TRBJ2-3	TRBV2	CASSERVDTQYF
TRBJ1-3	TRBV18	CASSSSTGNSGNTIYF
TRBJ2-6	TRBV21-1	CASSHPWGGKGSGANVLTF
TRBJ2-5	TRBV7-2	CASSLFLSAIERETQYF
TRBJ2-3	TRBV21-1	CASPVGLLAGGHTQYF
TRBJ1-2	TRBV5-1	CASSPQGAKGGYTF
TRBJ2-7	TRBV19	CASSKGISYEQYF
TRBJ1-1	TRBV30	CAWSVWGLGAFF
TRBJ2-7	TRBV18	CASSPDRLNSYEQYF
TRBJ2-1	TRBV2	CASNRLAGGLDEQFF
TRBJ1-3	TRBV18	CASSPRTKAGQGDSGNTIYF
TRBJ1-2	TRBV5-1	CAGRDSLNAGYTF
TRBJ1-2	TRBV7-2	CASSLGDRGFELYGYTF
TRBJ2-4	TRBV5-1	CASSQREGGNIQYF
TRBJ2-7	TRBV4-2	CASSPLAGLASYEQYF
TRBJ1-1	TRBV5-1	CASSLTGTYMNTEAFF
TRBJ1-4	TRBV13	CASNLGGTNEKLFF
TRBJ1-5	TRBV7-2	CASSLRGSSNQPQHF
TRBJ2-2	TRBV5-6	CASSSPGVWEDTGELFF
TRBJ1-1	TRBV5-1	CASSARRDTEAFF